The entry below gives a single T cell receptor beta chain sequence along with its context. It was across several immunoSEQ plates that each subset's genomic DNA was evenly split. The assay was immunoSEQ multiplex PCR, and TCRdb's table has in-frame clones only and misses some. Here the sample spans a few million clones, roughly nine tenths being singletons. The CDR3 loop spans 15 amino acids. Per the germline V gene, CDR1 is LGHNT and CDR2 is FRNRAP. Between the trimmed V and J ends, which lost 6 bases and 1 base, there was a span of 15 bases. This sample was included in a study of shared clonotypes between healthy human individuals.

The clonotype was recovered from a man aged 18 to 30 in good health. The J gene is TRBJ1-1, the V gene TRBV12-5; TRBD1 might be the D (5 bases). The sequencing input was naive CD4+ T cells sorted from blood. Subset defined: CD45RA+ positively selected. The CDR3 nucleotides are TGTGCTAGTGGACCAGGGACCCGATCGAACACTGAAGCTTTCTTT. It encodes CASGPGTRSNTEAFF.